This TCR beta chain was sequenced for a study of CD8 T cells in ankylosing spondylitis. This CDR3 has 16 amino acids. With V trimmed by 0 bases and J by 2 bases, 9 bases remained unmatched. Germline V CDR1 and CDR2: DFQATT, SNEGSKA (reference sequence). One entry per CDR3 protein results from TCRdb running MiXCR on the 5' RACE reads. The sample shows about 480,000 distinct CDR3 sequences, 15% to 20% of them seen only once. General study findings and limits: Characteristic, it appeared, of ankylosing spondylitis blood was a TCR beta motif of fewer than 10 highly homologous variants. Previous work reported some of these motif variants in the synovial fluid and blood of reactive arthritis.

This clonotype was picked up a small number of times. Its target is unknown. The chain carries TRBV20-1 and TRBJ2-5; the match to TRBD2 covers 7 bases. The clonotype comes from a male donor with ankylosing spondylitis. Sequencing was performed on blood, either unsorted or a sorted T cell fraction (not recorded which). The chain's CDR3 is CSARDGWLAVQETQYF. The DNA of the CDR3 is TGCAGTGCTAGAGATGGTTGGCTAGCGGTTCAAGAGACCCAGTACTTC.